This T cell receptor (beta chain) was recovered during a study of T cell responses to AZD1222 COVID-19 vaccine. Per germline, CDR1 SGHDN and CDR2 FVKESK. The CDR3 is 16 amino acids. The V and J ends lost 4 bases and 0 bases, in that order; junction bases with no gene match: 5. Profiled with immunoSEQ multiplex PCR; TCRdb holds only in-frame clones, not every one. This table has about 120,000 clones, approximately 90% appearing once. This sequence joins TRBV14 and TRBJ1-4, with 7 nucleotides matching TRBD1. This sequence originates from an adult in good health. Sequencing was performed on peripheral blood, taken on day 0 of AZD1222 vaccination. The CDR3 DNA is TGTGCCAGCAGCCGAACCCAGGGGGCAACTAATGAAAAACTGTTTTTT. Translated, it gives CASSRTQGATNEKLFF.